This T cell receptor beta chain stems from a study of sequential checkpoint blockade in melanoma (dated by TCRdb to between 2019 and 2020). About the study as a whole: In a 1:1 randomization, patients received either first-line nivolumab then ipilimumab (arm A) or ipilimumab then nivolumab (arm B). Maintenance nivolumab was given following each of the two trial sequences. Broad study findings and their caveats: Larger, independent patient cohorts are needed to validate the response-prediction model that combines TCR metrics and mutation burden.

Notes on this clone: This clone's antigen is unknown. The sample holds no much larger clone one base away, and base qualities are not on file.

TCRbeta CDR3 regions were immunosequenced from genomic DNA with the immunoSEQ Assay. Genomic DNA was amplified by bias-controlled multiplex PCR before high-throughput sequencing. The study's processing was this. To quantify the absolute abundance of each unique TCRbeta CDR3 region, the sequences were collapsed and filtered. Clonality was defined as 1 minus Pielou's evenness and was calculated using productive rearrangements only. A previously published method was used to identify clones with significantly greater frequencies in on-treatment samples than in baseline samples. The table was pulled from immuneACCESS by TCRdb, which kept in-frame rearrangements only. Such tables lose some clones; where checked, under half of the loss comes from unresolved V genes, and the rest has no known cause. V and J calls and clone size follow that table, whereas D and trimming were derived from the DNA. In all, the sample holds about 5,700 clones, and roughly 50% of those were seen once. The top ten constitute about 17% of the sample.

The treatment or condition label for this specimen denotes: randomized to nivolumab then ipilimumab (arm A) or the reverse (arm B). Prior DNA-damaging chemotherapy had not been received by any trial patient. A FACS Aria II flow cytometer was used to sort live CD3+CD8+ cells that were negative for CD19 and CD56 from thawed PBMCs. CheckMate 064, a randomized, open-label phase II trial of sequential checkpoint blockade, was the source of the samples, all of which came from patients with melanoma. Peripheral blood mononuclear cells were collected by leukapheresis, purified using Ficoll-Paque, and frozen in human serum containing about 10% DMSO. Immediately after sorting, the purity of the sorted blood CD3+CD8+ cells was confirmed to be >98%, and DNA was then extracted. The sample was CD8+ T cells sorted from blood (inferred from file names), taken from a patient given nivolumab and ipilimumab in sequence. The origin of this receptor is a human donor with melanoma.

DNA sequence: TGCAGCGTTGAAGATCTGGAGCTCCCGCCCCCCGGGGCTTTCTTT. Translated, this gives CSVEDLELPPPGAFF. The chain was built from TRBV29-1 and TRBJ1-1, with no D gene named confidently. Its CDR3 holds 15 amino acids, cysteine through phenylalanine. Only CDR3 DNA remains: 45 bases, in frame from the first base. V loses 0 bases, J loses 11 bases, and the germline ends lie 22 bases apart. The germline V gene gives CDR1 as SQVTM and CDR2 as ANQGSEA.